A selection of T cell receptor beta chains follows, all from one sample in a study of cytomegalovirus exposure and HLA in healthy donors. Sequencing used immunoSEQ multiplex PCR; TCRdb keeps in-frame clones, though not all of them. The data contain about 140,000 clones, 66% of them singletons. The sequencing input was PBMCs. Source of these receptors: a human donor in good health. The CDR3 runs from the conserved cysteine through the conserved F or W. The D gene is left open where the match is weak. Clone size is not always given. Where it is, it says once, few, many or a class for expanded clones.

clone_size j_call d_call cdr3_length v_call cdr3_aa cdr3_nt
NA TRBJ2-7 TRBD1 14 TRBV27 CASSSGAGGSEQYF TGTGCCAGCAGTTCCGGGGCAGGGGGCTCCGAGCAGTACTTC
NA TRBJ1-1 NA 15 TRBV9 CASSVGTAFGTEAFF TGTGCCAGCAGCGTAGGAACCGCCTTCGGGACTGAAGCTTTCTTT
few TRBJ1-5 NA 16 TRBV7-2 CASSLRGGGAGQPQHF TGTGCCAGCAGCTTACGAGGGGGGGGTGCGGGGCAGCCCCAGCATTTT
NA TRBJ2-5 NA 13 TRBV5-6 CASSSTSLETQYF TGTGCCAGCAGCTCGACTAGTTTGGAGACCCAGTACTTC
NA TRBJ2-7 NA 13 TRBV11-2 CASGHLGVGEQYF TGTGCCAGCGGCCATTTAGGGGTGGGGGAGCAGTACTTC
NA TRBJ2-1 NA 15 TRBV27 CASSKWTGPGNEQFF TGTGCCAGCAGTAAATGGACTGGGCCGGGGAATGAGCAGTTCTTC
few TRBJ2-7 TRBD2 16 TRBV4-1 CASSQATSGRASEQYF TGCGCCAGCAGCCAAGCGACTAGCGGGAGGGCAAGCGAGCAGTACTTC
NA TRBJ2-2 TRBD2 16 TRBV27 CASRPRLAVNTGELFF TGTGCCAGCAGACCTCGACTAGCGGTAAACACCGGGGAGCTGTTTTTT
NA TRBJ2-3 NA 16 TRBV7-9 CASSPTSFGYIDTQYF TGTGCCAGCAGCCCCACTAGCTTCGGATATATTGATACGCAGTATTTT
NA TRBJ2-3 TRBD1 15 TRBV19 CASSLRTGGADTQYF TGTGCCAGTAGTCTTAGGACAGGGGGCGCGGATACGCAGTATTTT
NA TRBJ2-7 TRBD1 13 TRBV13 CASSRDRGYEQYF TGTGCCAGCAGCCGGGACAGGGGTTACGAGCAGTACTTC
NA TRBJ2-7 TRBD1 15 TRBV18 CASSLGGQADYEQYF TGTGCCAGCTCGCTTGGGGGACAGGCCGACTACGAGCAGTACTTC
NA TRBJ2-7 TRBD1 15 TRBV5-1 CASSGRQGAMYEQYF TGCGCCAGCAGCGGGCGACAGGGGGCGATGTACGAGCAGTACTTC
NA TRBJ2-7 NA 13 TRBV5-1 CASSLDTPYEQYF TGCGCCAGCAGCCTCGATACACCCTACGAGCAGTACTTC
NA TRBJ2-5 NA 14 TRBV11-2 CASGLRPLRETQYF TGTGCCAGCGGACTAAGGCCCCTAAGGGAGACCCAGTACTTC
once TRBJ2-3 TRBD2 17 TRBV29-1 CSVELRNSGSAGGTQYF TGCAGCGTTGAACTTCGGAATAGCGGGAGCGCAGGGGGTACGCAGTATTTT
NA TRBJ2-7 NA 14 TRBV5-4 CASSLGRDSYEQYF TGTGCCAGCAGCTTGGGTCGGGACTCCTACGAGCAGTACTTC
NA TRBJ1-4 NA 15 TRBV7-3 CASSLTGGAGEKLFF TGTGCCAGCAGCTTAACTGGGGGGGCGGGGGAAAAACTGTTTTTT
NA TRBJ2-1 TRBD2 13 TRBV7-8 CASSRSGRREQFF TGTGCCAGCAGCCGTAGCGGGAGGCGTGAGCAGTTCTTC
NA TRBJ2-7 TRBD1 14 TRBV7-2 CASSASTGAGEQYF TGTGCCAGCAGCGCCTCGACAGGGGCGGGGGAGCAGTACTTC
NA TRBJ1-2 NA 15 TRBV10-3 CAISEETGGVYGYTF TGTGCCATCAGTGAGGAAACAGGCGGTGTCTATGGCTACACCTTC
once TRBJ2-5 TRBD2 14 TRBV2 CASIKGLAGDSPYF TGTGCCAGCATTAAGGGACTAGCGGGAGATTCCCCGTACTTC
NA TRBJ2-1 NA 14 TRBV6-4 CASSESPGVGEQFF TGTGCCAGCAGTGAATCGCCAGGGGTTGGTGAGCAGTTCTTC
NA TRBJ2-7 TRBD1 14 TRBV28 CASSLTGVEHEQYF TGTGCCAGCAGCTTGACAGGGGTCGAGCACGAGCAGTACTTC
NA TRBJ1-1 NA 14 TRBV9 CASSAYFRATEAFF TGTGCCAGCAGCGCCTATTTCAGGGCGACTGAAGCTTTCTTT
NA TRBJ2-3 NA 15 TRBV7-9 CASSLAPGGTDTQYF TGTGCCAGCAGCTTAGCGCCAGGGGGCACAGATACGCAGTATTTT
NA TRBJ2-1 TRBD2 15 TRBV6-1 CASSAQLAGNNEQFF TGTGCCAGCAGTGCCCAACTAGCGGGGAACAATGAGCAGTTCTTC
NA TRBJ2-7 TRBD1 15 TRBV27 CASSLGTGTTYEQYF TGTGCCAGCAGTCTCGGGACAGGGACGACCTACGAGCAGTACTTC
medium-sized TRBJ2-1 TRBD2 15 TRBV6-1 CASSEVAGTNNEQFF TGTGCCAGCAGCGAGGTAGCGGGCACTAACAATGAGCAGTTCTTC
NA TRBJ1-1 TRBD1 15 TRBV5-1 CASSGMGDRYTEAFF TGCGCCAGCAGCGGAATGGGGGACAGATACACTGAAGCTTTCTTT
NA TRBJ1-5 TRBD1 15 TRBV2 CASSEQGATSQPQHF TGTGCCAGCAGTGAACAGGGGGCGACGAGTCAGCCCCAGCATTTT
NA TRBJ2-3 TRBD2 14 TRBV6-1 CASSPTSATDTQYF TGTGCCAGCAGCCCGACTAGCGCCACAGATACGCAGTATTTT
NA TRBJ2-7 NA 13 TRBV4-3 CASSRSRTYEQYF TGCGCCAGCAGCCGTAGCCGTACCTACGAGCAGTACTTC
NA TRBJ1-4 TRBD1 15 TRBV7-2 CASSLGLDRGGKLFF TGTGCCAGCAGCTTAGGTCTGGACAGGGGTGGAAAACTGTTTTTT
NA TRBJ1-1 NA 14 TRBV9 CASSVGTANTEAFF TGTGCCAGCAGCGTAGGGACAGCCAACACTGAAGCTTTCTTT
NA TRBJ1-2 TRBD1 13 TRBV7-9 CASSEGTDYGYTF TGTGCCAGCAGCGAGGGGACAGACTATGGCTACACCTTC
NA TRBJ1-1 NA 15 TRBV7-6 CASNFGSGGNTEAFF TGTGCCAGCAACTTCGGGTCCGGCGGAAACACTGAAGCTTTCTTT
NA TRBJ2-7 TRBD1 16 TRBV18 CASSPEVTGPTYEQYF TGTGCCAGCTCACCTGAGGTGACAGGGCCCACCTACGAGCAGTACTTC
NA TRBJ1-3 NA 15 TRBV2 CASSEDFYSGNTIYF TGTGCCAGCAGTGAGGACTTTTACTCTGGAAACACCATATATTTT
NA TRBJ2-4 NA 16 TRBV5-1 CASSFGQALAKNIQYF TGCGCCAGCAGCTTTGGGCAGGCCCTAGCCAAAAACATTCAGTACTTC
NA TRBJ1-1 NA 14 TRBV7-9 CASSPRTDNTEAFF TGTGCCAGCAGCCCTCGGACAGATAACACTGAGGCTTTCTTT
NA TRBJ2-7 TRBD1 14 TRBV5-1 CASSWMTGQREQYF TGCGCCAGCAGCTGGATGACGGGACAGCGGGAGCAGTACTTC
NA TRBJ2-2 TRBD2 19 TRBV9 CASSVGLAGGGRNTGELFF TGTGCCAGCAGCGTGGGACTAGCGGGAGGGGGAAGGAACACCGGGGAGCTGTTTTTT
NA TRBJ2-1 TRBD2 13 TRBV27 CASSFGLAGEQFF TGTGCCAGCAGTTTCGGGCTAGCGGGAGAGCAGTTCTTC
few TRBJ2-2 NA 15 TRBV28 CASTEPRRGTGELFF TGTGCCAGCACCGAACCCAGACGGGGGACCGGGGAGCTGTTTTTT
NA TRBJ2-5 NA 15 TRBV7-9 CASSLLPGTQETQYF TGTGCCAGCAGCTTACTACCGGGGACTCAAGAGACCCAGTACTTC
NA TRBJ1-5 TRBD1 14 TRBV7-9 CASSSGTGFEPQHF TGTGCCAGCAGCAGCGGGACAGGATTTGAGCCCCAGCATTTT
NA TRBJ1-4 NA 14 TRBV6-5 CASSPGGANEKLFF TGTGCCAGCAGCCCGGGGGGGGCTAATGAAAAACTGTTTTTT
NA TRBJ1-2 TRBD1 15 TRBV5-4 CASSFTRQGNYGYTF TGTGCCAGCAGCTTTACGAGACAGGGGAACTATGGCTACACCTTC
NA TRBJ2-3 TRBD2 17 TRBV18 CASSPQPGLAGDDTQYF TGTGCCAGCTCACCTCAACCGGGACTAGCGGGAGATGATACGCAGTATTTT
once TRBJ2-2 TRBD1 18 TRBV7-6 CASSLDQGDPWVAGELFF TGTGCCAGCAGCTTGGATCAGGGGGACCCCTGGGTTGCCGGGGAGCTGTTTTTT